These 24 T cell receptor beta chains originate from one sample sequenced in a study of blood T cells in healthy people across ages. Primers used in a second PCR of about 7 to 12 cycles were a sample-barcoded 5' primer and a J-beta primer mix. MiXCR, applied by TCRdb to the 5' RACE reads, yields one record per CDR3 protein. The sample contains around 990,000 distinct CDR3 sequences, 20% to 25% of which appear only once. Separately, the same data were catalogued under a study of T cells of mothers and their children.

Sequencing was done on a sample of blood. These receptors originate from a girl aged 2-10 years in good health.

The chain joins TRBV3-1 to TRBJ1-1; D unresolved. V was clipped by 3 bases and J by 3 bases, with 14 bases between them. The length of the CDR3 is 15 residues. Germline CDR1 reads LGHDT; CDR2 reads YNNKEL (reference sequence). CDR3 amino acids: CASSQIATGDTEAFF. CDR3 DNA: TGTGCCAGCAGCCAGATCGCCACCGGGGACACTGAAGCTTTCTTT. Combining the CDR3 with reference TRBV3-1 and TRBJ1-1 gives the whole variable domain DTAVSQTPKYLVTQMGNDKSIKCEQNLGHDTMYWYKQDSKKFLKIMFSYNNKELIINETVPNRFSPKSPDKAHLNLHINSLELGDSAVYFCASSQIATGDTEAFFGQGTRLTVV.

This chain uses TRBV12-3 or TRBV12-4 with TRBJ2-1, with a possible D match to TRBD2 (5 bases). The CDR3 runs to 15 residues. V gave up 11 bases and J gave up 5 bases, with 22 bases separating them. The CDR3 nucleotides read TGTGCCGGCACCTCACCAGGCGGACTCCACAATGAGCAGTTCTTC. This translates into CAGTSPGGLHNEQFF.

Written as DNA, the CDR3 is TGCGCCAGCGGGACGGGGCAGGATTCTCGGAATGAGCAGTTCTTC. It codes for CASGTGQDSRNEQFF. The V and J genes are TRBV5-1 and TRBJ2-1, with D perhaps assigned TRBD1 or TRBD2 (5 bases each). The CDR3 consists of 15 residues. Per germline, CDR1 SGHRS and CDR2 YFSETQ. The germline V and J ends were trimmed by 7 bases and 7 bases, with 21 bases remaining between them.

This clonotype occurred once. V is TRBV10-3 and J is TRBJ1-2; unclear D gene. With 7 bases removed from V and 3 bases from J, the gap between germline ends came to 15 bases. Germline loops: CDR1 ENHRY, CDR2 SYGVKD. The CDR3 totals 14 residues. CDR3 loop: CAITGPLGDYGYTF. CDR3 bases: TGTGCCATCACCGGACCGTTGGGAGACTATGGCTACACCTTC.

Written as DNA, the CDR3 is TGCAGTGCTAAGAGGGCCTCCTTAAGGGAGCAGTACTTC. Translating it yields CSAKRASLREQYF. The chain has TRBV20-1 and TRBJ2-7, with a possible D match to TRBD2 (5 bases). V was shortened by 4 bases and J by 7 bases, with 17 bases between the two germline ends. The CDR3 extends over 13 amino acids. CDR1 is DFQATT and CDR2 is SNEGSKA in the germline V gene (reference sequence).

This clonotype was seen a handful of times. The chain carries TRBV12-3 or TRBV12-4 and TRBJ2-3, with D maybe TRBD2 (5 bases). There are 12 residues in the CDR3. V was pared by 5 bases and J by 7 bases, with 10 bases between. This chain's CDR3 is CASSHGGNTQYF. Written as DNA, the CDR3 is TGTGCCAGCAGTCACGGAGGCAATACGCAGTATTTT.

On this clonotype: The junction does not match germline at one end; this may be a read error. This chain uses TRBV6-5 with TRBJ2-7; 8 nucleotides align to TRBD2. CDR1 is MNHEY and CDR2 is SVGAGI in the germline V gene. The CDR3 has 13 amino acids. The CDR3 nucleotides read TGTGCCACGGCGGGGGGTCCGTCCTACGGGCAGTACTTC. Translating gives CATAGGPSYGQYF.

The chain joins TRBV6-1 to TRBJ2-1; D remains unclear. Germline CDR1 MNHNS, CDR2 SASEGT. Trimming took off 1 base at V and 12 bases at J, with 16 bases between the two ends. The CDR3 length is 14 residues. The CDR3 DNA reads TGTGCCAGCAGTGAAGTGTCCCCCCAGCTATGGCAGTTCTTC. Protein sequence: CASSEVSPQLWQFF.

The V gene is TRBV28, the J gene TRBJ2-3; D may be TRBD1 (6 bases). Trimming removed 3 bases from V and 0 bases from J, with 10 bases in between. Germline CDR1 MDHEN, CDR2 SYDVKM. The CDR3 spans 15 residues. CDR3 protein: CASSFRRGSTDTQYF. CDR3 coding DNA: TGTGCCAGCAGTTTCCGCAGGGGAAGCACAGATACGCAGTATTTT.

Here the CDR3 DNA reads TGTGCCAGCAGCTTAAACCCCTACAGGGAAGCTGAGCAGTTCTTC. Translating gives CASSLNPYREAEQFF. V usage is TRBV11-2 and J usage is TRBJ2-1; tentatively, D is TRBD1 (6 bases). The V gene lost 2 bases and the J gene lost 9 bases, with 17 bases spanning the gap. Looked up from germline, CDR1 is SGHAT and CDR2 is FQNNGV. The CDR3 spans 15 residues.

The rearrangement uses TRBV7-2 and TRBJ1-6; D remains unclear. This CDR3 has 15 residues. V lost 1 base and J lost 7, with 11 bases in between. Germline V gene data show CDR1 as SGHTA and CDR2 as FQGNSA. The DNA for the CDR3 is TGTGCCAGCAGCTTAGAGGACGGAGCAAATTCACCCCTCCACTTT. Protein sequence: CASSLEDGANSPLHF.

This clonotype was seen more than once but under ten times. The V gene is TRBV12-3 or TRBV12-4, the J gene TRBJ2-2; TRBD2 aligns across 11 bases. The CDR3 runs to 15 residues. J lost 5 bases, V lost 4 bases, and 3 bases had no gene match. The CDR3 sequence: CASSSPSGRTGELFF. DNA of the CDR3: TGTGCCAGCAGTTCACCTAGCGGGAGGACCGGGGAGCTGTTTTTT.

With regard to this clonotype: One end of the junction does not line up with germline, which may come from a read error. This chain uses TRBV7-9 with TRBJ2-7; no clear D gene. The CDR3 consists of 13 residues. From germline, CDR1 is SEHNR and CDR2 FQNEAQ (reference sequence). Written as DNA, the CDR3 is TGTGCCAGCACCTTAGGGTACCCTTACGGGCAGTACTTC. Translated, it gives CASTLGYPYGQYF.

This clonotype was seen a few times. The genes are TRBV20-1 and TRBJ2-5, with D perhaps TRBD1 (5 bases). With the DNA end fitting TRBJ2-1 better, the J assignment may be wrong. From germline, CDR1 is DFQATT and CDR2 SNEGSKA (reference sequence). The CDR3 has 12 residues. The CDR3 spells CSAKGPYNEQFF. The CDR3, as DNA: TGCAGTGCTAAGGGGCCTTACAATGAGCAGTTCTTC.

The chain links TRBV19 to TRBJ2-1, with TRBD2 matching over 8 bases. The CDR3 runs to 16 residues. Germline trimming cut 6 bases from V and 7 bases from J; bases unmatched to any gene: 14. CDR1 and CDR2 from the germline V gene are LNHDA and SQIVND (reference sequence). CDR3 sequence (DNA): TGTGCCAGTAGCATGGGGCGCCTGACTAGCGAGAATGAGCAGTTCTTC. This gives the protein CASSMGRLTSENEQFF.

This clonotype was found a few times. The chain joins TRBV2 to TRBJ2-5; weak D call: TRBD2 (7 bases). The germline V and J ends were trimmed by 5 bases and 5 bases, with 15 bases remaining between them. Germline V gene data show CDR1 as SNHLY and CDR2 as FYNNEI. The length of the CDR3 is 14 residues. The CDR3 loop reads CASSRGALSETQYF. The CDR3, as DNA: TGTGCCAGCAGTCGGGGGGCCCTTTCCGAGACCCAGTACTTC.

This chain uses TRBV4-3 with TRBJ1-4; the D is unclear. There are 11 residues in the CDR3. The germline V gene has CDR1 LGHNA and CDR2 YSLEER. Trimming stripped 6 bases from V and 10 bases from J, with 9 bases between. The CDR3 region has the DNA TGCGCCAGCAGGGACCTAGGAAAACTGTTTTTT. This translates into CASRDLGKLFF.

This CDR3 reads CSASWGETQYF. The DNA for the CDR3 is TGCAGTGCTAGCTGGGGGGAGACCCAGTACTTC. The chain combines TRBV20-1 with TRBJ2-5, with D possibly called TRBD1 or TRBD2 (5 bases each). Per germline, CDR1 DFQATT and CDR2 SNEGSKA (reference sequence). Trimming took 3 bases from V and 5 from J, leaving 7 bases between them. The CDR3 sequence is 11 residues long.

The chain couples TRBV2 to TRBJ2-1, with a weak D call TRBD2 (6 bases). The CDR3 is made up of 15 amino acids. CDR1 is SNHLY, CDR2 FYNNEI, per germline. Trimming removed 3 bases from V and 0 bases from J, with 9 bases in between. The CDR3 nucleotides read TGTGCCAGCAGTGACGGGAGATTCTCCTACAATGAGCAGTTCTTC. Amino acid sequence: CASSDGRFSYNEQFF.

Written as DNA, the CDR3 is TGCGCCAGCAGCCAGCAGGGATCGTCGTACGAGCAGTACTTC. Protein sequence: CASSQQGSSYEQYF. This chain joins TRBV4-1 and TRBJ2-7; TRBD1 might be the D (5 bases). The CDR3 is made up of 14 amino acids. V was shortened by 3 bases and J by 4 bases, with 13 bases between the two germline ends. Per the germline V gene, CDR1 is MGHRA and CDR2 is YSYEKL.

This clonotype was counted a few times. The chain combines TRBV7-2 with TRBJ1-5; 11 bases fit TRBD1. There are 15 residues in the CDR3. The V segment lost 3 bases and the J segment 6 bases; nucleotides outside the gene matches: 4. Germline V gene sequence: CDR1 SGHTA, CDR2 FQGNSA. CDR3 in amino acids: CASSFGQGAVQPQHF. The CDR3 DNA is TGTGCCAGCAGCTTCGGACAGGGGGCAGTTCAGCCCCAGCATTTT.

V and J are TRBV7-9 and TRBJ1-1; D remains unclear. The CDR3 has 14 amino acids. V lost 4 bases and J lost 2, with 11 bases in between. Germline CDR1 reads SEHNR; CDR2 reads FQNEAQ (reference sequence). CDR3 protein: CASSYWAGNTEAFF. In DNA, the CDR3 is TGTGCCAGCAGCTACTGGGCAGGCAACACTGAAGCTTTCTTT.

This clonotype occurred a few times. V and J are TRBV6-5 and TRBJ2-1; 7 bases line up with TRBD1. This CDR3 comprises 15 residues. Germline V gene sequence: CDR1 MNHEY, CDR2 SVGAGI. J lost 2 bases, V lost 0 bases, and 1 base had no gene match. The DNA of the CDR3 is TGTGCCAGCAGTTACTCACAGGGGCCCTACAATGAGCAGTTCTTC. It yields the protein CASSYSQGPYNEQFF.

In its sample, this clonotype was seen a few times. This chain joins TRBV20-1 and TRBJ2-1, with TRBD2 matching over 8 bases. This CDR3 contains 18 residues. J gave up 0 bases and V 0 bases, and 10 bases lay outside the gene matches. Germline V gives CDR1 DFQATT, CDR2 SNEGSKA (reference sequence). CDR3 sequence (DNA): TGCAGTGCTAGAGATTTGCGGGGGGACTCAAGCTCCTACAATGAGCAGTTCTTC. Protein: CSARDLRGDSSSYNEQFF.